This TCR beta chain was identified in a study of Graves' ophthalmopathy and Graves' hyperthyroidism. Germline V gene lookup returns CDR1 SNHLY and CDR2 FYNNEI. V shed 1 base and J shed 7 bases, with 16 bases lying between them. This CDR3 region has 15 residues. From RNA, the CDR3 regions of TCR beta chains were amplified and sequenced. HTBI primers were employed in first-round RT-PCR, then a second-round multiplex PCR followed. TCRdb reprocessed the multiplex PCR reads via MiXCR and lists one record per CDR3 protein. This repertoire shows roughly 480,000 distinct CDR3 sequences, about 15% found once; its top ten account for roughly 9.8%. This clonotype was counted at least ten times.

Sequences were obtained from blood. This chain uses TRBV2 with TRBJ2-5; D might be TRBD1 (6 bases). The TCR comes from a woman aged 25 to 45 with Graves' ophthalmopathy. The CDR3 region has the DNA TGTGCCAGCAGTGAAGAGGGACACCTCCCCGGGACCCAGTACTTC. Protein sequence: CASSEEGHLPGTQYF.